This TCR beta chain was captured in a study of blood T cell repertoires in COVID-19. Study information: Sites in the United States, Italy and Spain provided acute and convalescent COVID-19 samples. From T cells, B-cell-depleted T cells, or PBMCs came the material, which was cDNA or gDNA.

In the original workflow: Amplification from reference gene primers served as the basis for estimated nucleated cell counts. The assay was immunoSEQ multiplex PCR, and TCRdb's table has in-frame clones only and misses some. That table gives V, J and clone size, and the DNA gave D and trimming. This table has roughly 120,000 clones, 90% appearing once. Sequenced sample: peripheral blood. The receptor's source is a human donor with active COVID-19. The donor label of this sample is uncertain.

The CDR3 DNA is TGTGCCATCAGTGACCAGGGTTTGAACACTGAAGCTTTCTTT. This sequence encodes CAISDQGLNTEAFF. The genes are TRBV10-3 and TRBJ1-1; D may be TRBD1 (5 bases). Trimming removed 3 bases at V and 0 bases at J, with 8 bases between. This CDR3 comprises 14 residues. CDR1 ENHRY and CDR2 SYGVKD come from the germline V gene.